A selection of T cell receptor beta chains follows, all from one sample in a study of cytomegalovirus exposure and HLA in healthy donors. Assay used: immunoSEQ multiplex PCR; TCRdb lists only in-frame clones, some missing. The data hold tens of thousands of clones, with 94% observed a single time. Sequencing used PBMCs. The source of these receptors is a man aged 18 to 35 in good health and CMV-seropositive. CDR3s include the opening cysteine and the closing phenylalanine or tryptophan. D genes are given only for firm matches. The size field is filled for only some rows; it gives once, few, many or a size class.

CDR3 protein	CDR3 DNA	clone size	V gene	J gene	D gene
CASSLDAVYGLFF	TGTGCCAGCAGCTTAGATGCTGTGTACGGACTGTTTTTT	NA	TRBV7-9	TRBJ1-4	NA
CASAPGTRYGYTF	TGTGCCAGCGCGCCCGGGACACGTTATGGCTACACCTTC	once	TRBV19	TRBJ1-2	NA
CASSPPQGDYEQYF	TGTGCCAGCAGCCCCCCTCAGGGTGACTACGAGCAGTACTTC	NA	TRBV28	TRBJ2-7	NA
CASSPGGISYEQYF	TGTGCCAGCAGTCCCGGGGGAATCTCCTACGAGCAGTACTTC	once	TRBV27	TRBJ2-7	NA
CASSLYGDRTMNTEAFF	TGTGCCAGCAGCCTGTACGGAGACCGAACTATGAACACTGAAGCTTTCTTT	NA	TRBV4-2	TRBJ1-1	NA
CASRSAGVRNEQFF	TGTGCCAGCAGGAGTGCGGGAGTACGGAATGAGCAGTTCTTC	NA	TRBV28	TRBJ2-1	TRBD2
CASSLGASANYNEQFF	TGCGCCAGCAGCTTGGGGGCTAGCGCAAACTACAATGAGCAGTTCTTC	NA	TRBV5-1	TRBJ2-1	NA
CASTHRDSYNTEAFF	TGTGCCAGCACTCATCGAGACAGTTATAACACTGAAGCTTTCTTT	NA	TRBV2	TRBJ1-1	NA
CASTLSWGGDFPAEAFF	TGTGCCAGCACACTTAGTTGGGGGGGCGACTTTCCAGCCGAAGCTTTCTTT	NA	TRBV11-2	TRBJ1-1	NA
CAISAELADRSYEQYF	TGTGCCATCAGTGCCGAACTAGCGGACCGCTCCTACGAGCAGTACTTC	once	TRBV10-3	TRBJ2-7	TRBD2
CASRRDYSQYEQYF	TGTGCCAGCAGGAGGGACTATAGTCAATACGAGCAGTACTTC	NA	TRBV6-5	TRBJ2-7	TRBD2
CASSLGTPDPEAFF	TGTGCCAGCAGCTTGGGGACACCAGACCCTGAAGCTTTCTTT	NA	TRBV5-8	TRBJ1-1	NA
CASSSDLSADTQYF	TGTGCCAGCAGTAGCGATCTTAGCGCAGATACGCAGTATTTT	NA	TRBV6-6	TRBJ2-3	NA
CARGQVQESKEQFF	TGTGCCAGGGGACAGGTCCAGGAGTCTAAAGAGCAGTTCTTC	NA	TRBV2	TRBJ2-1	TRBD1
CASSRGQGGPRETQYF	TGTGCCAGCAGCCGGGGACAGGGGGGCCCCCGAGAGACCCAGTACTTC	NA	TRBV5-4	TRBJ2-5	TRBD1
CASSPQGDEQFF	TGTGCCAGTAGTCCCCAGGGCGATGAGCAGTTCTTC	NA	TRBV19	TRBJ2-1	NA
CASQAGGYNEQFF	TGTGCCAGCCAGGCCGGGGGATACAATGAGCAGTTCTTC	NA	TRBV7-9	TRBJ2-1	NA
CASSFSTAGTEAFF	TGTGCCAGCAGCTTCTCTACCGCGGGCACTGAAGCTTTCTTT	NA	TRBV7-6	TRBJ1-1	NA
CASSQGLTGGSNQPQHF	TGCGCCAGCAGCCAAGGGTTGACAGGGGGTAGCAATCAGCCCCAGCATTTT	NA	TRBV4-1	TRBJ1-5	TRBD1
CASSQGLAGVALMVETQYF	TGCGCCAGCAGCCAAGGACTAGCGGGAGTTGCGTTAATGGTGGAGACCCAGTACTTC	NA	TRBV4-1	TRBJ2-5	TRBD2
CASSINRGGNQPQHF	TGTGCCAGTAGTATAAACAGGGGGGGTAATCAGCCCCAGCATTTT	NA	TRBV19	TRBJ1-5	TRBD1
CASSPRDRDGYTF	TGTGCCAGCAGTCCTAGAGACAGGGATGGCTACACCTTC	NA	TRBV28	TRBJ1-2	TRBD1
CASSLDRVSPEAFF	TGTGCCAGCAGCTTAGACAGGGTAAGCCCCGAAGCTTTCTTT	NA	TRBV11-3	TRBJ1-1	NA
CASSLEGRSIYEQFF	TGTGCCAGCAGCTTGGAGGGGCGGTCCATTTACGAGCAGTTCTTC	once	TRBV5-8	TRBJ2-1	NA
CASSQDGQRQANTEAFF	TGCGCCAGCAGCCAAGATGGCCAAAGACAGGCGAACACTGAAGCTTTCTTT	NA	TRBV4-3	TRBJ1-1	NA
CASSEDQGLDSYNEQFF	TGTGCCAGCAGTGAAGATCAGGGACTGGACTCCTACAATGAGCAGTTCTTC	NA	TRBV2	TRBJ2-1	NA
CASSSPRGQVTEAFF	TGTGCCAGCAGCTCCCCGAGGGGGCAGGTCACTGAAGCTTTCTTT	NA	TRBV7-9	TRBJ1-1	TRBD1
CASRGEGSNEQFF	TGTGCCAGCAGGGGAGAGGGATCGAATGAGCAGTTCTTC	NA	TRBV6-1	TRBJ2-1	NA
CASSLAVRLVF	TGTGCCAGCAGCTTGGCCGTACGGTTGGTCTTC	NA	TRBV5-6	TRBJ2-1	NA
CASARGQATEAFF	TGTGCCAGCGCAAGAGGACAGGCCACTGAAGCTTTCTTT	NA	TRBV19	TRBJ1-1	TRBD1
CASSLWGDSKYEQYF	TGCGCCAGCAGCTTGTGGGGGGACAGTAAATACGAGCAGTACTTC	NA	TRBV5-1	TRBJ2-7	NA
CASSEGTSPPDTQYF	TGTGCCAGCAGTGAGGGGACTAGCCCTCCAGATACGCAGTATTTT	NA	TRBV6-4	TRBJ2-3	TRBD2
CASSQTQGADTQYF	TGCGCCAGCAGCCAAACTCAGGGGGCAGATACGCAGTATTTT	NA	TRBV4-1	TRBJ2-3	TRBD1
CASSFEPLSSYEQYF	TGTGCCAGCAGCTTTGAACCCCTGAGCTCCTACGAGCAGTACTTC	NA	TRBV11-2	TRBJ2-7	NA
CASSLDRYSNQPQHF	TGTGCCAGCAGCCTCGACAGATATAGCAATCAGCCCCAGCATTTT	NA	TRBV16	TRBJ1-5	NA
CASGGQQNTEAFF	TGTGCCAGCGGGGGACAGCAGAACACTGAAGCTTTCTTT	NA	TRBV2	TRBJ1-1	TRBD1
CASSLRTGAINEQFF	TGTGCCAGTAGCCTCAGGACAGGGGCCATCAATGAGCAGTTCTTC	NA	TRBV19	TRBJ2-1	TRBD1
CASSLESGVGYNEQFF	TGTGCCAGCAGTCTCGAATCGGGGGTTGGGTACAATGAGCAGTTCTTC	once	TRBV28	TRBJ2-1	NA
CASKRTGGSNQPQHF	TGTGCCAGCAAGCGAACAGGGGGGTCCAATCAGCCCCAGCATTTT	NA	TRBV28	TRBJ1-5	TRBD1
CASSSRTASGNTIYF	TGTGCCAGCAGCTCTAGGACAGCCTCTGGAAACACCATATATTTT	NA	TRBV7-2	TRBJ1-3	NA
CASSLSPADSNQPQHF	TGTGCCAGCAGTTTATCCCCGGCGGATAGCAATCAGCCCCAGCATTTT	NA	TRBV28	TRBJ1-5	NA
CASSSLLDYCTDTQYF	TGTGCCAGCAGCTCGCTTCTGGACTATTGCACAGATACGCAGTATTTT	NA	TRBV7-2	TRBJ2-3	NA
CASSEGDSSIYEQYF	TGTGCCAGCAGTGAAGGGGACAGCTCTATCTACGAGCAGTACTTC	NA	TRBV2	TRBJ2-7	TRBD1
CASSSTGQRNTEAFF	TGTGCCAGCAGCTCTACGGGACAAAGGAACACTGAAGCTTTCTTT	NA	TRBV11-2	TRBJ1-1	NA
CASDRGYEQYF	TGTGCCAGCGATAGAGGATACGAGCAGTACTTC	NA	TRBV2	TRBJ2-7	NA
CASSLGGRTDSPLHF	TGTGCCAGCAGCTTGGGAGGGAGGACGGATTCACCCCTCCACTTT	NA	TRBV5-4	TRBJ1-6	NA
CASSLAGQGAEAFF	TGTGCCAGCAGCTTAGCCGGACAGGGGGCAGAAGCTTTCTTT	NA	TRBV7-9	TRBJ1-1	TRBD1
CASSLASSLSSYEQYF	TGTGCCAGCAGCTTGGCTAGTTCCTTGAGCTCCTACGAGCAGTACTTC	NA	TRBV5-6	TRBJ2-7	NA
CASSFHTGGQGAGELFF	TGTGCCAGCAGCTTCCATACAGGGGGGCAAGGTGCCGGGGAGCTGTTTTTT	NA	TRBV5-4	TRBJ2-2	TRBD1
CASRNRDRGSTEAFF	TGTGCCAGCAGGAACCGGGACAGGGGGTCCACTGAAGCTTTCTTT	NA	TRBV28	TRBJ1-1	TRBD1
CASTSIPTGPKGEAFF	TGTGCCAGCACTTCCATCCCGACCGGGCCCAAGGGGGAAGCTTTCTTT	NA	TRBV27	TRBJ1-1	NA
CATSGQTSSTDTQYF	TGTGCCACCAGCGGGCAGACTAGCAGCACAGATACGCAGTATTTT	NA	TRBV15	TRBJ2-3	TRBD2
CASSLFVWSTGELFF	TGTGCCAGCAGTTTATTTGTGTGGAGCACCGGGGAGCTGTTTTTT	NA	TRBV27	TRBJ2-2	NA
CASSLGDRIMDTEAFF	TGTGCCAGCAGCTTAGGGGACAGGATTATGGACACTGAAGCTTTCTTT	NA	TRBV11-3	TRBJ1-1	TRBD1
CASRPLDREPYEQYF	TGTGCAAGTCGCCCCTTGGACAGGGAGCCCTACGAGCAGTACTTC	NA	TRBV12-2	TRBJ2-7	NA
CASSYRGSGYTF	TGTGCCAGCAGTTACAGGGGGAGTGGCTACACCTTC	NA	TRBV28	TRBJ1-2	TRBD1
CASSERQGSQEKLFF	TGTGCCAGCAGTGAGAGACAGGGTTCGCAGGAAAAACTGTTTTTT	NA	TRBV6-1	TRBJ1-4	TRBD1
CASSRRERTDYNEQFF	TGTGCCAGTAGTAGAAGGGAAAGGACAGACTACAATGAGCAGTTCTTC	NA	TRBV19	TRBJ2-1	NA
CASSLSDRKNNEQFF	TGTGCCAGCTCACTCTCGGACAGGAAAAACAATGAGCAGTTCTTC	NA	TRBV18	TRBJ2-1	TRBD1